This entry is about one T cell receptor beta chain. Its antigen is undetermined. This record belongs to a study of tumor-infiltrating lymphocytes in primary liver carcinoma. Study-wide background: Those enrolled were patients of both sexes, who were aged 30 to 69 years. Findings and caveats of the study: Against blood, tumors held a significantly higher top-250-clone fraction (p = 0.039).

This CDR3 has 13 residues. Germline lookup yields CDR1 SEHNR and CDR2 FQNEAQ (reference sequence). The V gene lost 4 bases and the J gene lost 8 bases, with 14 bases spanning the gap. Extraction also yielded germline DNA, while blood RNA was obtained from unsorted whole blood. TCR beta cDNA was reverse-transcribed from 400 to 500 ng of total RNA. The reaction used a constant-region primer and ProtoScript II reverse transcriptase. Libraries of TCR beta came from three nested multiplex PCR rounds with slightly modified ARM-PCR. Investigators reported that the first two PCR rounds, at around 9 cycles each, used TRBV1-TRBV30 forward primers with a C-beta reverse primer. TCRdb fed the multiplex PCR reads into MiXCR, producing one record per CDR3 protein. The repertoire holds some 200,000 distinct CDR3 sequences, with 65% as singletons.

The receptor was derived from a woman in her sixties with primary liver carcinoma and hepatitis B virus infection. The specimen was peripheral blood. The chain is built from TRBV7-9 and TRBJ1-2; unclear D gene. The CDR3 sequence is CASSSTVPRGYTF. In DNA form, the CDR3 reads TGTGCCAGCAGCTCCACAGTACCTAGAGGCTACACCTTC.